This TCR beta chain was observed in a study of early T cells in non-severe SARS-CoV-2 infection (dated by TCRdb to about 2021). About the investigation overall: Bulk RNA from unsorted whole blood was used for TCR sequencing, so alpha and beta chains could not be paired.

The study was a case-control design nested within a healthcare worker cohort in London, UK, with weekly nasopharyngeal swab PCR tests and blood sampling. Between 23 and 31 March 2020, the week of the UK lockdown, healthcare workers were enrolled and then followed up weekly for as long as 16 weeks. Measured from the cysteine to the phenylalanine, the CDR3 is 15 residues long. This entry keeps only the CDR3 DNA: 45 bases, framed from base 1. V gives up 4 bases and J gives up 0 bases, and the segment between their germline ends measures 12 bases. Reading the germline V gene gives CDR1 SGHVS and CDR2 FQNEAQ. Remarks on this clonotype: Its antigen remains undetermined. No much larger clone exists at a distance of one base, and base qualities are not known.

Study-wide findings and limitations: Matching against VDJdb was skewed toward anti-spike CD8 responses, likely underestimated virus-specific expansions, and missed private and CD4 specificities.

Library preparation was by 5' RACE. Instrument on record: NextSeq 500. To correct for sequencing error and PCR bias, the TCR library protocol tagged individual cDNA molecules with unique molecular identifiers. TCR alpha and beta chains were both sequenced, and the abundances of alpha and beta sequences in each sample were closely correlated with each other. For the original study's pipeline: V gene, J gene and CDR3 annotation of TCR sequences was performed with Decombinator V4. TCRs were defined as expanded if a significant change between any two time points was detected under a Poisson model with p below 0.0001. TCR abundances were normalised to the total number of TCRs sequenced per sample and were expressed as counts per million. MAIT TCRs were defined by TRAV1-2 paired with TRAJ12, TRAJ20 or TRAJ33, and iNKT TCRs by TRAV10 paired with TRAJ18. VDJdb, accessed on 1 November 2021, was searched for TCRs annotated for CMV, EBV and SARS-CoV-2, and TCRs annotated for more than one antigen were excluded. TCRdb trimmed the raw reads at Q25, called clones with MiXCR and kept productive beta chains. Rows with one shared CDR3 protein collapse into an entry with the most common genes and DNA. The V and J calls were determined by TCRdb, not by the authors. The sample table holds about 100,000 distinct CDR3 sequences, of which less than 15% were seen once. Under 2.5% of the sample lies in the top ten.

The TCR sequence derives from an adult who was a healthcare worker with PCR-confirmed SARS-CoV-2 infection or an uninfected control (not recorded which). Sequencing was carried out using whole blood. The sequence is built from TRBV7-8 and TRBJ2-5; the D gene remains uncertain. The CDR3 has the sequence CASSSKFLYQETQYF. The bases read TGTGCCAGCAGCTCCAAGTTCTTGTACCAAGAGACCCAGTACTTC.